One and the same sample provided the 5 T cell receptor beta chains below, sequenced in a study of cytomegalovirus exposure and HLA in healthy donors. PCR employed 60 Vbeta and 13 Jbeta primers. Sequencing was performed with immunoSEQ multiplex PCR; in TCRdb, only in-frame clones are kept and a portion is missing. The data hold 130,000 to 150,000 clones, with about three quarters observed a single time. The source material was PBMCs. The source of these receptors is a male donor in good health and CMV-seronegative.

The rearrangement joins TRBV19 to TRBJ2-7; the match to TRBD1 covers 8 bases. J gave up 0 bases and V 3 bases, and 4 bases lay outside the gene matches. The length of the CDR3 is 15 residues. Germline V lookup: CDR1 LNHDA, CDR2 SQIVND (reference sequence). The CDR3 DNA reads TGTGCCAGTAGTATGGCAGGGGGCCCCTCCTACGAGCAGTACTTC. As protein: CASSMAGGPSYEQYF.

V gene TRBV6-1 combines with J gene TRBJ1-1, with D uncertain. This CDR3 region has 15 residues. The germline V and J ends were trimmed by 6 bases and 1 base, with 15 bases remaining between them. Germline-derived CDR1 and CDR2 are MNHNS and SASEGT. CDR3 region: CASSRERAGNTEAFF. The CDR3 bases are TGTGCCAGCAGCCGAGAGCGGGCAGGGAACACTGAAGCTTTCTTT.

The rearrangement uses TRBV2 and TRBJ2-2, with TRBD2 matching over 10 bases. From germline, CDR1 is SNHLY and CDR2 FYNNEI. V gave up 6 bases and J gave up 7 bases; unmatched junction bases: 5. The CDR3 sequence is 14 residues long. The CDR3 spells CASRPSGSVGELFF. CDR3 bases: TGTGCCAGCAGACCTAGCGGGAGCGTCGGGGAGCTGTTTTTT.

This clone was counted a few times. The chain has TRBV5-5 and TRBJ2-7; 7 bases are shared with TRBD1. J was trimmed by 3 bases and V by 0 bases; bases with no gene match: 6. The CDR3 length is 15 residues. Germline V lookup: CDR1 SGHKS, CDR2 YYEKEE (reference sequence). The DNA of the CDR3 is TGTGCCAGCAGCTTGGGGGGGACAGCCAACTACGAGCAGTACTTC. This translates into CASSLGGTANYEQYF.

The chain links TRBV4-1 to TRBJ1-1; 9 positions match TRBD1. V trimming: 8 bases; J trimming: 4 bases; junction bases outside the gene matches: 17. This CDR3 region has 17 residues. Germline CDR1 MGHRA, CDR2 YSYEKL. The DNA for the CDR3 is TGCGCCAGCCAAAATCCGGGACAGGGTCGAGGGGGCACTGAAGCTTTCTTT. The encoded protein is CASQNPGQGRGGTEAFF.